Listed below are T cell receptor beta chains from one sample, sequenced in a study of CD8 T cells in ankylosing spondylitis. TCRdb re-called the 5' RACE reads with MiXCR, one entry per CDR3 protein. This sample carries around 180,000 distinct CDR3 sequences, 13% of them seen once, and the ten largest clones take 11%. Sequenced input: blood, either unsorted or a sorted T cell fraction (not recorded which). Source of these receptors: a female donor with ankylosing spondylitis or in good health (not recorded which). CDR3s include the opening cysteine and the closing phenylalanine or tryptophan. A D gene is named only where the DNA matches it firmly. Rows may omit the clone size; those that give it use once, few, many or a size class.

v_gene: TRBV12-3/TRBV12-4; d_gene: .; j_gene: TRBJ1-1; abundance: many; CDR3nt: TGTGCCAGCAGTTTTTTCGAGAACACTGAAGCTTTCTTT; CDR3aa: CASSFFENTEAFF
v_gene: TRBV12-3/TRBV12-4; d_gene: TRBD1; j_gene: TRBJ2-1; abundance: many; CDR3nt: TGTGCCAGCAGTCCGGGGACAGGGGCTGCATCGTTCTTC; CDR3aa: CASSPGTGAASFF
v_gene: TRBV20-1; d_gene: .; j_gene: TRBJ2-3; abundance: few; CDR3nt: TGCAGTGCTAGAGATCAGGTAGCCAGTACGCAGTATTTT; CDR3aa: CSARDQVASTQYF
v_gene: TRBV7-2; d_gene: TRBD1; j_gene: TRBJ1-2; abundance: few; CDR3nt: TGTGCCAGCAGCTTCCGAGGACAGGGGTATGGCTACACCTTC; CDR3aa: CASSFRGQGYGYTF
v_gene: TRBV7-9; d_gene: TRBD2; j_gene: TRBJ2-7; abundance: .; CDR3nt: TGTGCCAGCAGCTCCGGGGGGGGTGCCGAGCAGTACTTC; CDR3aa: CASSSGGGAEQYF
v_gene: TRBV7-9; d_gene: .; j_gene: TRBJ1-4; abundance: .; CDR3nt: TGTGCCAGCAGCTTCCCCGGGGCCGCAGATGAAAAACTGTTTTTT; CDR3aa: CASSFPGAADEKLFF
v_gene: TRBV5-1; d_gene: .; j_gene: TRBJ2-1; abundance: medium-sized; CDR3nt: TGCGCCAGCGCCGGTGCCCCGGGTAATGAGCAGTTCTTC; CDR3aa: CASAGAPGNEQFF
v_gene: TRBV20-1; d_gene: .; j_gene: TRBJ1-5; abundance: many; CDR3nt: TGCAGTGCTTCGGGCCAGAATCAGCCCCAGCATTTT; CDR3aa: CSASGQNQPQHF
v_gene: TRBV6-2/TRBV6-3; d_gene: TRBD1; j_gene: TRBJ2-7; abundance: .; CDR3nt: TGTGCCAGCAGTGACCCACGGACAGGGAGGGAGCAGTACTTC; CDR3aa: CASSDPRTGREQYF
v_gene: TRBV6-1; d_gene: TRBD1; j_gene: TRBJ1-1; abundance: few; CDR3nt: TGTGCCAGCAGCCTATATGGACAGGGCACTGAAGCTTTCTTT; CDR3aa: CASSLYGQGTEAFF
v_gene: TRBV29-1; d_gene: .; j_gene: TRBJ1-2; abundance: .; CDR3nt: TGCAGCGGGACCGAAAACTATGGCTACACCTTC; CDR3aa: CSGTENYGYTF
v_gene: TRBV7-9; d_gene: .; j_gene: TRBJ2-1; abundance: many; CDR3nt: TGTGCCAGCAGCTTCCAGGTCGGTGAGCAGTTCTTC; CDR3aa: CASSFQVGEQFF
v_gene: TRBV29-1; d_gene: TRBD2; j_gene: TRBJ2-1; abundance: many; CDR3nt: TGCAGCGTTCGACTAGCGGATACGTACAATGAGCAGTTCTTC; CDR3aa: CSVRLADTYNEQFF
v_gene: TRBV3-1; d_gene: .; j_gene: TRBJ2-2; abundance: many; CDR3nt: TGTGCCAGCAGCCAAGAACCAGGGGCCACCGGGGAGCTGTTTTTT; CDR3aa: CASSQEPGATGELFF
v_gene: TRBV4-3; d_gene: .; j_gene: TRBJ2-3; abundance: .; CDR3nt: TGCGCCAGCAGCCAAGCATGGAGCACAGATACGCAGTATTTT; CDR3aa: CASSQAWSTDTQYF
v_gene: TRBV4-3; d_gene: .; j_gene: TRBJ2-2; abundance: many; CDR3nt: TGCGCCAGCAGCCAAGCAGGGGGACTAGTCGCGAACACCGGGGAGCTGTTTTTT; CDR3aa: CASSQAGGLVANTGELFF
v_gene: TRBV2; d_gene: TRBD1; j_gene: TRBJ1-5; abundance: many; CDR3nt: TGTGCCAGCAGGAGGGACAGAACAAATCAGCCCCAGCATTTT; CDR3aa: CASRRDRTNQPQHF
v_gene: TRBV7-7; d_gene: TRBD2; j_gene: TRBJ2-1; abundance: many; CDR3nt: TGTGCTAGCAGCTTTGGAGCGGGAGGGTCGCGCAATGAGCAGTTCTTC; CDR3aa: CASSFGAGGSRNEQFF
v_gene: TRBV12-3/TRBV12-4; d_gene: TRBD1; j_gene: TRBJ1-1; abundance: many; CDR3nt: TGTGCCAGCAGGACAGGGGTCACTGAAGCTTTCTTT; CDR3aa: CASRTGVTEAFF
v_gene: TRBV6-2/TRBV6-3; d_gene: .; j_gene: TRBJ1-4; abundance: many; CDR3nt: TGTGCCAGCAGCTCGACAGATCTATTGTTTTTT; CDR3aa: CASSSTDLLFF
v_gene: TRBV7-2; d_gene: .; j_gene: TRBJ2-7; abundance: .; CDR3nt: TGTGCCAGCAGCTTCGGCGGGGTTACCTACGAGCAGTACTTC; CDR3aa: CASSFGGVTYEQYF
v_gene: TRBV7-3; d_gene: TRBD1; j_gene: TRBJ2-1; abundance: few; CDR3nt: TGTGCCAGCAGCGGCGGGACAGGAAACTACAATGAGCAGTTCTTC; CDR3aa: CASSGGTGNYNEQFF
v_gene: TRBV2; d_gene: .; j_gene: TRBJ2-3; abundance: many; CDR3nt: TGTGCCAGCAAAAAAACAGGGGATACGCAGTATTTT; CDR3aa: CASKKTGDTQYF
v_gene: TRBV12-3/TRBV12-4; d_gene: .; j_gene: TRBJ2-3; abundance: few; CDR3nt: TGTGCCAGCAGTTTAGGAAGGGTCGAGACTAGCACAGATACGCAGTATTTT; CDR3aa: CASSLGRVETSTDTQYF
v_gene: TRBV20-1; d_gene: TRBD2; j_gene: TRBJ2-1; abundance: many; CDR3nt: TGCAGTGCCTATTTAGCGGGAGGGCCTGGGGAGCAGTTCTTC; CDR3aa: CSAYLAGGPGEQFF
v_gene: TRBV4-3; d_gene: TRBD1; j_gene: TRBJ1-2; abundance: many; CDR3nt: TGCGCCAGCAGCCAATTCTACCTAGGACAGGGAAAAAGCTATGGCTACACCTTC; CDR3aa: CASSQFYLGQGKSYGYTF
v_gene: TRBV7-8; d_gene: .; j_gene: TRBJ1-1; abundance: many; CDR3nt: TGTGCCAGCAGCTTAGTAATGCGGAATCTGAACACTGAAGCTTTCTTT; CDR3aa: CASSLVMRNLNTEAFF
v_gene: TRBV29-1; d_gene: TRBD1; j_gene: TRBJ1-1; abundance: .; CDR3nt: TGCAGCGTTGAAGAGACTACAGGGGCTGAAGCTTTCTTT; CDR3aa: CSVEETTGAEAFF
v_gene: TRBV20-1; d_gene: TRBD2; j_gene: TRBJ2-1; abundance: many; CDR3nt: TGCAGTGCCCCGCTAGCGGGGCCCCACAATGAGCAGTTCTTC; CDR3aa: CSAPLAGPHNEQFF
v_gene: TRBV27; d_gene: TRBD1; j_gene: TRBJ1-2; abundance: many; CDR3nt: TGTGCCAGCAGGCGACAGGGGGCATTTACTAACTATGGCTACACCTTC; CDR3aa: CASRRQGAFTNYGYTF
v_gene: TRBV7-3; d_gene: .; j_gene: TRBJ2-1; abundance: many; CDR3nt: TGTGCCAGCAGCTTAACGGTGGGGGGAAATGAGCAGTTCTTC; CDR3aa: CASSLTVGGNEQFF
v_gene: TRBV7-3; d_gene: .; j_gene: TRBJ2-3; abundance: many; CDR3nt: TGTGCCAGCAGCTTAGAATTTACAGATACGCAGTATTTT; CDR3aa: CASSLEFTDTQYF
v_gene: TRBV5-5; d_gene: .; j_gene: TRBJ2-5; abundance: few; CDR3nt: TGTGCCAGCAGCTTCGGACAGCGTGAGACCCAGTACTTC; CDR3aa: CASSFGQRETQYF
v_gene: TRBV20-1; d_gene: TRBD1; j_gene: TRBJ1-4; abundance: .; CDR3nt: TGCAGTGCATCGGGACAGGGGGGGATTAATGAAAAACTGTTTTTT; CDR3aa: CSASGQGGINEKLFF
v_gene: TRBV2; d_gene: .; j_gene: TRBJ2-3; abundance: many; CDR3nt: TGTGCCAGCAGTGTGGGGAGTAGCACAGATACGCAGTATTTT; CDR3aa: CASSVGSSTDTQYF
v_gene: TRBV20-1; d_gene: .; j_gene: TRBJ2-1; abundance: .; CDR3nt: TGCAGTGCTAGGGCCGGGGCGGGCTCCTACAATGAGCAGTTCTTC; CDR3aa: CSARAGAGSYNEQFF
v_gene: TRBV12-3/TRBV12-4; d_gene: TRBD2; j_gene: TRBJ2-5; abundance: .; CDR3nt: TGTGCCAGCAGTCACGAGCGGGAGACGGAAGAGACCCAGTACTTC; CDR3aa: CASSHERETEETQYF
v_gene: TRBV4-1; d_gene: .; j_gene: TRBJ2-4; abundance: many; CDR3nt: TGCGCCAGCAGCCAACCAGACTCAACCTTTCCCCCCGTCCTAGCCAAAAACATTCAGTACTTC; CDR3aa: CASSQPDSTFPPVLAKNIQYF
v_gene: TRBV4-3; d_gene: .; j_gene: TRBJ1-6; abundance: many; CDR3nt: TGCGCCAGCAGCCAAGTCCATCGGCATAGCAATTCACCCCTCCACTTT; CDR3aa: CASSQVHRHSNSPLHF
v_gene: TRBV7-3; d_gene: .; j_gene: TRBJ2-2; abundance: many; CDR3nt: TGTGCCAGCAGCCCCCATGCCGTTTCGAACACCGGGGAGCTGTTTTTT; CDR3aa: CASSPHAVSNTGELFF
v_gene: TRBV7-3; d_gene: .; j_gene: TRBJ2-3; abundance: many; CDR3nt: TGTGCCAGCAGCTTATCCATATTAGAGTATCCTACAGGAAATACGCAGTATTTT; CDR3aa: CASSLSILEYPTGNTQYF
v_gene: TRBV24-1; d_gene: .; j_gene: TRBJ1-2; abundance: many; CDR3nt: TGTGCCACCAGTGATAGCGGCGGGGGCTTATATAACTATGGCTACACCTTC; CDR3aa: CATSDSGGGLYNYGYTF
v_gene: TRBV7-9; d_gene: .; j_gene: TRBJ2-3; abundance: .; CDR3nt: TGTGACAGCAGCGTAACCACAGATACGCAGTATTTT; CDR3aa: CDSSVTTDTQYF
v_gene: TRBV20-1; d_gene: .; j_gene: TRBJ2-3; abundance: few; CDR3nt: TGCAGTGCCTCTGGCGGGTCGGTCACAGATACGCAGTATTTT; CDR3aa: CSASGGSVTDTQYF
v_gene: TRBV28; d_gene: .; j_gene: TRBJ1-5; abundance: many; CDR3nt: TGTGCCAGCAGTTATCCGGCGGCGAATCAGCCCCAGCATTTT; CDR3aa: CASSYPAANQPQHF
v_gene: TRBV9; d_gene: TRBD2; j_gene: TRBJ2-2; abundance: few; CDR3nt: TGTGCCAGCGGCGGGAGAAGTAGTACCGGGGAGCTGTTTTTT; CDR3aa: CASGGRSSTGELFF
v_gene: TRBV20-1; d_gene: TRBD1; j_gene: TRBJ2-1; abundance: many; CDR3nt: TGCAGTGCTAGAGACTGGACAGGGGGCCGCAATGAGCAGTTCTTC; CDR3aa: CSARDWTGGRNEQFF
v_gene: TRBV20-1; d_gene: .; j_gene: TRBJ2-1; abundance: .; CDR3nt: TGCAGTGCGAGACTAGTCCTATCCTACAATGAGCAGTTCTTC; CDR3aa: CSARLVLSYNEQFF
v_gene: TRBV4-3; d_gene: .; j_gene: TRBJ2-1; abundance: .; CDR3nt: TGCGCCAGCAGCCTCGAACTAGGCGTCTACAATGAGCAGTTCTTC; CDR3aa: CASSLELGVYNEQFF
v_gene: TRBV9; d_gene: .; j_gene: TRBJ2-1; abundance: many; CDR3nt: TGTGCCAGCAGCGACCCCAACTCGAATGAGCAGTTCTTC; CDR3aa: CASSDPNSNEQFF
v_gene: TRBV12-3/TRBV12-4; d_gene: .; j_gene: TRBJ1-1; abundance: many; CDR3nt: TGTGCCAGCAGTTGGTGGAACACTGAAGCTTTCTTT; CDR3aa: CASSWWNTEAFF
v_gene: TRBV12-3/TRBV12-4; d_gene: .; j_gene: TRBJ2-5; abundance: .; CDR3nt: TGTGCCAGCAGTTTACTGGTACAAGAGACCCAGTACTTC; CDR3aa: CASSLLVQETQYF